A single sample gave rise to the 19 T cell receptor beta chains below, sequenced in a study of monozygotic twins with inflammatory bowel disease. From the 5' RACE reads, TCRdb lists one entry per CDR3 protein and no DNA. The sample shows fewer than 400,000 distinct CDR3 sequences, and 5.6% sits with its ten largest clones. Sequencing used blood. Source of these receptors: a human donor with ulcerative colitis or Crohn's disease, or a healthy co-twin of an affected twin (not recorded which).

CDR3 in amino acids: CASSLGTGANQPQHF. The genes are TRBV5-1 and TRBJ1-5; TCRdb selects TRBD1, and the lack of DNA leaves this call unchecked. CDR1 is SGHRS, CDR2 YFSETQ, per germline. The CDR3 consists of 15 residues.

CDR3 loop: CASSLSKVAGWVSYNEQFF. The chain combines TRBV27 with TRBJ2-1; the D call from TCRdb, TRBD2, cannot be confirmed without DNA. Germline CDR1 reads MNHEY; CDR2 reads SMNVEV (reference sequence). The CDR3 is made up of 19 amino acids.

This chain connects TRBV30 to TRBJ1-1. Germline CDR1 GTSNPN, CDR2 SVGIG (reference sequence). The CDR3 totals 11 residues. The CDR3 sequence: CAWSVQVQAFF.

The chain uses TRBV27 and TRBJ2-3; as DNA is missing, the TRBD1 call by TCRdb cannot be tested. The CDR3 runs to 17 residues. Per germline, CDR1 MNHEY and CDR2 SMNVEV (reference sequence). The CDR3 here is CASSRRPWTGGTDTQYF.

The CDR3 reads CASSWTGAYEQYF. The rearrangement joins TRBV19 to TRBJ2-7; TCRdb calls TRBD1, which cannot be checked without DNA. Germline CDR1 is LNHDA and CDR2 is SQIVND (reference sequence). The CDR3 is made up of 13 amino acids.

This sequence joins TRBV6-5 and TRBJ1-4; TCRdb reports TRBD1, a call that lacks DNA to check it against. The CDR3 is 15 residues long. Per the germline V gene, CDR1 is MNHEY and CDR2 is SVGAGI. This chain's CDR3 is CASSWGDRVNEKLFF.

This chain links TRBV6-5 with TRBJ2-5. Germline CDR1 and CDR2: MNHEY and SVGAGI. The CDR3 is 13 amino acids. Here the CDR3 reads CASKDWAQETQYF.

This chain joins TRBV28 and TRBJ1-5; TCRdb's D gene call, TRBD1, goes unchecked for lack of DNA. This CDR3 contains 14 residues. Germline V gene lookup returns CDR1 MDHEN and CDR2 SYDVKM. CDR3 residues: CASSFGQVHQPQHF.

The chain combines TRBV7-2 with TRBJ2-5; TCRdb indicates TRBD1, and absent DNA this call remains unverified. This CDR3 has 12 residues. Per germline, CDR1 SGHTA and CDR2 FQGNSA. The CDR3: CASSFRGETQYF.

The V gene is TRBV5-6, the J gene TRBJ2-7; without DNA, the TCRdb call of TRBD1 cannot be checked. The V gene's germline CDR1 is SGHDT and CDR2 YYEEEE. The CDR3 sequence is 14 residues long. CDR3 sequence: CASSFGGVNAEQYF.

The chain carries TRBV5-1 and TRBJ2-7; TCRdb designates TRBD1, a call that cannot be tested without DNA. Germline assignment: CDR1 SGHRS and CDR2 YFSETQ. The CDR3 contains 15 residues. The CDR3 reads CASSPRGDTSYEQYF.

The chain is built from TRBV6-1 and TRBJ1-1; lacking DNA, the TRBD1 call made by TCRdb goes unchecked. Germline V gene sequence: CDR1 MNHNS, CDR2 SASEGT. The CDR3 has 16 residues. The CDR3 loop is CASSKLRGLTNTEAFF.

V and J are TRBV20-1 and TRBJ2-3; TCRdb returns TRBD2, unconfirmable since there is no DNA. This CDR3 has 19 amino acids. The germline V gene has CDR1 DFQATT and CDR2 SNEGSKA (reference sequence). This chain's CDR3 is CSARLRGKPGLVPPDTQYF.

The genes are TRBV7-2 and TRBJ2-6. The CDR3 totals 14 residues. Germline V gene data show CDR1 as SGHTA and CDR2 as FQGNSA. CDR3 in amino acids: CASSSEFGANVLTF. Full variable domain (remainder filled in from reference TRBV7-2 and TRBJ2-6): GAGVSQSPSNKVTEKGKDVELRCDPISGHTALYWYRQSLGQGLEFLIYFQGNSAPDKSGLPSDRFSAERTGGSVSTLTIQRTQQEDSAVYLCASSSEFGANVLTFGAGSRLTVL.

The J gene is TRBJ2-1, the V gene TRBV28; TCRdb selects TRBD2, and the lack of DNA leaves this call unchecked. Germline lookup yields CDR1 MDHEN and CDR2 SYDVKM. This CDR3 comprises 15 residues. CDR3 sequence reads: CASSPGSSGNFEQFF.

The chain employs TRBV7-9 and TRBJ2-7; the TRBD1 assignment by TCRdb is unverifiable without DNA. Germline CDR1 reads SEHNR; CDR2 reads FQNEAQ (reference sequence). The CDR3 has 13 residues. CDR3 sequence: CASSFIGGYEQYF.

The rearrangement uses TRBV5-4 and TRBJ2-7; as DNA is missing, the TRBD1 call by TCRdb cannot be tested. Germline CDR1 and CDR2: SGHNT and YYREEE (reference sequence). The CDR3 contains 18 residues. The CDR3 spells CASSFWTGGSSGRGEQYF.

The chain joins TRBV28 to TRBJ2-1; TCRdb lists TRBD2, though no DNA is available to test this call. This CDR3 has 13 amino acids. The V gene's germline CDR1 is MDHEN and CDR2 SYDVKM. The CDR3 here is CASSWGEDNEQFF.

The chain employs TRBV6-5 and TRBJ2-3. The CDR3 has 15 residues. Germline-derived CDR1 and CDR2 are MNHEY and SVGAGI. The CDR3 is CASSYLGLITDTQYF.